The 13 T cell receptor beta chains below come from one sample, sequenced in a study of blood T cell repertoires in COVID-19. Profiling relied on immunoSEQ multiplex PCR, and the TCRdb table lists in-frame clones only, not all of them. Of about 220,000 clones in the sample, around 86% were seen once. Sequencing was done on a sample of peripheral blood. The receptors were sampled from a woman aged 70-85 years with COVID-19, enrolled during active disease.

The chain carries TRBV7-9 and TRBJ1-6; a weak D match, TRBD1 (5 bases). This CDR3 contains 15 residues. V lost 1 base, J lost 10 bases, and 14 bases lay in between. Germline V gene data show CDR1 as SEHNR and CDR2 as FQNEAQ (reference sequence). CDR3 region: CASSLDGTELSPLHF. In nucleotides, the CDR3 is TGTGCCAGCAGCTTAGACGGGACTGAGCTATCACCCCTCCACTTT.

In the case of this clone: The junction departs from germline at one end; a sequencing error may be responsible. V usage is TRBV6-2 or TRBV6-3 and J usage is TRBJ2-7, with a weak D call TRBD1 (6 bases). The germline V gene has CDR1 MNHEY and CDR2 SVGEGT. This CDR3 has 15 residues. CDR3 nucleotides: TGTGCCAGCAGTCCGATTACTCCACAGGGCACCTTCGTCCAGTTC. Residues: CASSPITPQGTFVQF.

The chain employs TRBV12-3 or TRBV12-4 and TRBJ2-6; no clear D. V was cut by 3 bases and J by 3 bases, with 3 bases left in between. The CDR3 extends over 13 amino acids. The CDR3 nucleotides read TGTGCCAGCAGTTTTCTTGGGGCCAACGTCCTGACTTTC. Its protein product is CASSFLGANVLTF.

The J gene is TRBJ1-1, the V gene TRBV27; D is possibly TRBD1 (5 bases). Germline V gives CDR1 MNHEY, CDR2 SMNVEV (reference sequence). The CDR3 runs to 17 residues. V lost 2 bases and J 3 bases, leaving 19 bases between the germline ends. CDR3 loop: CASSLRGLRSWDTEAFF. CDR3 bases: TGTGCCAGCAGTTTAAGGGGACTCCGCAGCTGGGACACTGAAGCTTTCTTT.

The genes are TRBV7-3 and TRBJ2-7; D remains ambiguous. CDR1 is SGHTA and CDR2 is FQGTGA in the germline V gene. The ends were cut back, 2 bases at V and 5 bases at J, with 13 bases in the middle. The CDR3 is made up of 14 amino acids. CDR3 in amino acids: CASSLGSNHDEQYF. CDR3 in DNA: TGTGCCAGCAGCTTAGGTAGTAACCACGACGAGCAGTACTTC.

This clone appeared a single time. This chain links TRBV9 with TRBJ2-7, with D uncertain. Between the trimmed V and J ends, which lost 4 bases and 0 bases, there was a span of 17 bases. The CDR3 consists of 16 residues. Germline assignment: CDR1 SGDLS and CDR2 YYNGEE. The CDR3, as DNA: TGTGCCAGCAGCCCACGACCGACACAGAGCTCCTACGAGCAGTACTTC. Its translation: CASSPRPTQSSYEQYF. The variable domain in full, with the rest retrieved from reference TRBV9 and TRBJ2-7, is DSGVTQTPKHLITATGQRVTLRCSPRSGDLSVYWYQQSLDQGLQFLIQYYNGEERAKGNILERFSAQQFPDLHSELNLSSLELGDSALYFCASSPRPTQSSYEQYFGPGTRLTVT.

The chain recombines TRBV7-2 with TRBJ2-1; D is possibly TRBD2 (6 bases). Trimming took off 5 bases at V and 3 bases at J, with 14 bases between the two ends. The CDR3 is 15 amino acids. In germline, CDR1 is SGHTA, CDR2 FQGNSA. CDR3 protein: CASSPLTGVYNEQFF. CDR3 DNA: TGTGCCAGCAGCCCGCTTACGGGAGTCTACAATGAGCAGTTCTTC. Based on the CDR3 plus reference TRBV7-2 and TRBJ2-1, the full variable domain is GAGVSQSPSNKVTEKGKDVELRCDPISGHTALYWYRQSLGQGLEFLIYFQGNSAPDKSGLPSDRFSAERTGGSVSTLTIQRTQQEDSAVYLCASSPLTGVYNEQFFGPGTRLTVL.

A word on this clone: The sample has other DNA sequences that encode this CDR3 too. The V gene is TRBV5-1, the J gene TRBJ2-5; D ambiguous. There are 14 residues in the CDR3. Trimming shortened V by 0 bases and J by 3 bases, and 9 bases separated the two germline ends. Germline V lookup: CDR1 SGHRS, CDR2 YFSETQ. CDR3 loop: CASSLVGGKETQYF. CDR3 nucleotides: TGCGCCAGCAGCTTGGTTGGCGGAAAAGAGACCCAGTACTTC. Full variable domain (outside the CDR3, taken from reference TRBV5-1 and TRBJ2-5): KAGVTQTPRYLIKTRGQQVTLSCSPISGHRSVSWYQQTPGQGLQFLFEYFSETQRNKGNFPGRFSGRQFSNSRSEMNVSTLELGDSALYLCASSLVGGKETQYFGPGTRLLVL.

This clone was detected once. The V gene is TRBV5-6, the J gene TRBJ1-1; D possibly corresponds to TRBD1 (5 bases). The CDR3 runs to 15 residues. The V gene lost 3 bases and the J gene lost 1 base, with 13 bases spanning the gap. CDR1 is SGHDT, CDR2 YYEEEE, per germline. The CDR3: CASSSRQMKNTEAFF. The CDR3 DNA is TGTGCCAGCAGCTCACGACAGATGAAGAACACTGAAGCTTTCTTT.

This clone was detected only once. The CDR3: CASSLGPGDQPQHF. As DNA, the CDR3 is TGTGCCAGCAGCTTGGGTCCGGGTGATCAGCCCCAGCATTTT. V and J are TRBV5-6 and TRBJ1-5; D remains ambiguous. The CDR3 sequence is 14 residues long. The germline V gene encodes CDR1 SGHDT and CDR2 YYEEEE. V was cut by 0 bases and J by 5 bases, with 9 bases left in between.

The chain has TRBV7-2 and TRBJ2-1; 8 bases match TRBD2. CDR1 is SGHTA, CDR2 FQGNSA, per germline. V gave up 5 bases and J gave up 9 bases; unmatched junction bases: 6. The CDR3 runs 13 residues. The CDR3 spells CASSQKRELEQFF. The CDR3 nucleotides are TGTGCCAGCAGCCAGAAGCGGGAGCTTGAGCAGTTCTTC.

The genes are TRBV5-1 and TRBJ1-6; 9 nucleotides align to TRBD1. The CDR3 has 15 residues. V lost 2 bases to trimming and J lost 6 bases; unmatched junction nucleotides: 3. Germline-derived CDR1 and CDR2 are SGHRS and YFSETQ. The CDR3 nucleotides read TGCGCCAGCAGCTTACCGGGACAGGGTAATTCACCCCTCCACTTT. It is translated as CASSLPGQGNSPLHF.

This clone was detected ten times or more. The V gene is TRBV6-2 or TRBV6-3, the J gene TRBJ1-2, with D perhaps matching TRBD1 (6 bases). There are 12 residues in the CDR3. V was clipped by 4 bases and J by 7 bases, with 10 bases between them. Germline assignment: CDR1 MNHEY and CDR2 SVGEGT. CDR3 in amino acids: CASSLQGSGYTF. CDR3 nucleotides: TGTGCCAGCAGTTTACAGGGCTCTGGCTACACCTTC.